These 19 T cell receptor beta chains came from one sample sequenced in a study of cytomegalovirus exposure and HLA in healthy donors. 13 Jbeta primers and 60 Vbeta primers were used for the PCR. TCRdb keeps only in-frame clones here, not all; method: immunoSEQ multiplex PCR. The table records roughly 200,000 clones, roughly 74% of them present only once. The sample taken for sequencing was PBMCs. These receptor sequences come from a woman aged 25 to 39 in good health and CMV-seronegative.

The chain combines TRBV4-1 with TRBJ1-1, with 7 nucleotides matching TRBD1. J was trimmed by 2 bases and V by 4 bases; bases with no gene match: 7. Germline CDR1 and CDR2: MGHRA and YSYEKL. The length of the CDR3 is 15 residues. The CDR3: CASSLWDSYNTEAFF. The CDR3 bases are TGCGCCAGCAGCCTTTGGGACAGCTACAACACTGAAGCTTTCTTT.

J is TRBJ1-5 and V is TRBV19; TRBD1 matches at 8 bases. The CDR3 extends over 14 amino acids. The germline V gene has CDR1 LNHDA and CDR2 SQIVND (reference sequence). V shed 4 bases, J shed 6 bases, and the junction held 5 bases outside the gene matches. For the CDR3, the DNA is TGTGCCAGTAGTAAGGCAGGGGGCGGTCAGCCCCAGCATTTT. Its translation is CASSKAGGGQPQHF.

V usage is TRBV7-2 and J usage is TRBJ2-1, with D possibly matching TRBD2 (6 bases). The V end lost 1 base, the J end lost 7 bases, and 14 bases lay between the germline ends. CDR3 length: 15 residues. The germline V gene encodes CDR1 SGHTA and CDR2 FQGNSA. Here the CDR3 reads CASSLVVAALNEQFF. CDR3 in DNA: TGTGCCAGCAGCTTAGTGGTAGCGGCGTTGAATGAGCAGTTCTTC.

The gene calls are TRBV19 and TRBJ2-6; no clear D. There are 15 residues in the CDR3. The V and J ends lost 4 bases and 4 bases respectively, with 11 bases between them. Germline CDR1 LNHDA, CDR2 SQIVND (reference sequence). This CDR3 is CASSTHSLGANVLTF. As DNA, the CDR3 is TGTGCCAGTAGTACCCACTCTCTAGGGGCCAACGTCCTGACTTTC.

The rearrangement links TRBV4-2 to TRBJ2-7; TRBD1 matches at 8 bases. The J segment lost 0 bases and the V segment lost 4 bases, leaving 5 bases of the junction unmatched. Germline assignment: CDR1 LGHNA and CDR2 YNFKEQ. The CDR3 sequence is 15 residues long. DNA of the CDR3: TGTGCCAGCAGCCGAGGACAGGGCCTCTCCTACGAGCAGTACTTC. Protein product: CASSRGQGLSYEQYF.

This chain links TRBV18 with TRBJ2-7; the match to TRBD1 covers 11 bases. Germline V gene sequence: CDR1 KGHSH, CDR2 LQKENI. J lost 3 bases, V lost 5 bases, and 9 bases had no gene match. CDR3 length: 16 residues. This CDR3 is CASSAGTGGSSYEQYF. The CDR3 DNA follows: TGTGCCAGCTCAGCCGGGACAGGGGGTTCAAGCTACGAGCAGTACTTC.

This clone has a handful of counts. In nucleotides, the CDR3 is TGTGCCAGCAGCTTTGGGGCGGGGTACGAGCAGTACTTC. The encoded protein is CASSFGAGYEQYF. The rearrangement uses TRBV7-3 and TRBJ2-7; maybe TRBD2 (6 bases). Trimming removed 3 bases from V and 4 bases from J, with 10 bases in between. From germline, CDR1 is SGHTA and CDR2 FQGTGA. The length of the CDR3 is 13 residues.

The chain recombines TRBV7-2 with TRBJ2-7; the match to TRBD2 covers 11 bases. The CDR3 covers 16 residues. Per germline, CDR1 SGHTA and CDR2 FQGNSA. V gave up 5 bases and J gave up 5 bases; unmatched junction bases: 11. In nucleotides, the CDR3 is TGTGCCAGCAGCATCCCCTTTGGACTAGCGGGCCACGAGCAGTACTTC. Translating gives CASSIPFGLAGHEQYF.

This chain connects TRBV10-2 to TRBJ1-5, with 10 bases matching TRBD1. CDR1 is WSHSY and CDR2 is SAAADI in the germline V gene. V dropped 8 bases and J dropped 6; count of bases not matched to a gene: 7. The CDR3 has 14 amino acids. The CDR3 bases are TGCGCCAGCGACGGGGACAGGGGTGCTCAGCCCCAGCATTTT. This translates into CASDGDRGAQPQHF.

The chain is built from TRBV2 and TRBJ1-5; TRBD1 matches at 7 bases. The CDR3 is 15 residues long. Trimming took 6 bases from V and 4 from J; bases not matched to a gene: 9. Germline V gene data show CDR1 as SNHLY and CDR2 as FYNNEI. CDR3 in DNA: TGTGCCAGCAGCCCGCAGACAGGGAGAAATCAGCCCCAGCATTTT. It specifies CASSPQTGRNQPQHF.

The chain uses TRBV19 and TRBJ2-3; D perhaps matches TRBD1 (7 bases). Germline V gene data show CDR1 as LNHDA and CDR2 as SQIVND (reference sequence). This CDR3 contains 13 residues. The germline V and J ends were trimmed by 3 bases and 7 bases, with 11 bases remaining between them. The CDR3 here is CASSIAGGNTQYF. Written as DNA, the CDR3 is TGTGCCAGTAGTATCGCAGGGGGGAATACGCAGTATTTT.

A single count supports this clone. The V call is TRBV9, the J call TRBJ2-3; D not certain. The germline CDR1 and CDR2 sequences are SGDLS and YYNGEE. This CDR3 region has 12 residues. V shed 4 bases and J shed 3 bases, with 6 bases lying between them. CDR3 sequence reads: CASSFLTDTQYF. CDR3 bases: TGTGCCAGCAGCTTTTTAACAGATACGCAGTATTTT.

The V gene is TRBV20-1, the J gene TRBJ2-3; D remains ambiguous. This CDR3 region has 11 residues. V lost 1 base to trimming and J lost 4 bases, with 3 bases between them. Per germline, CDR1 DFQATT and CDR2 SNEGSKA (reference sequence). CDR3 protein: CSARAADTQYF. Here the CDR3 DNA reads TGCAGTGCTAGAGCGGCAGATACGCAGTATTTT.

V usage is TRBV12-5 and J usage is TRBJ2-2; 10 positions agree with TRBD2. The CDR3 totals 18 residues. V was pared by 6 bases and J by 5 bases, with 15 bases of the junction left unmatched. In germline, CDR1 is LGHNT, CDR2 FRNRAP. The CDR3 protein is CASGPQPRLAGYTGELFF. DNA for the CDR3: TGTGCTAGTGGCCCCCAGCCGAGACTAGCGGGCTATACCGGGGAGCTGTTTTTT. Full variable domain (remainder filled in from reference TRBV12-5 and TRBJ2-2): DARVTQTPRHKVTEMGQEVTMRCQPILGHNTVFWYRQTMMQGLELLAYFRNRAPLDDSGMPKDRFSAEMPDATLATLKIQPSEPRDSAVYFCASGPQPRLAGYTGELFFGEGSRLTVL.

The table lists this clone with a count of one. J is TRBJ1-1 and V is TRBV11-2, with D perhaps matching TRBD1 (6 bases). V lost 5 bases, J lost 11 bases, and 12 bases lay in between. Germline assignment: CDR1 SGHAT and CDR2 FQNNGV. The CDR3 consists of 11 residues. The CDR3 DNA follows: TGTGCCAGCAGCCTCGGGACACAGGCTTTCTTT. It translates to CASSLGTQAFF.

The chain combines TRBV14 with TRBJ2-5; 13 nucleotides align to TRBD2. CDR3 length: 16 residues. The ends lost 3 bases at V and 4 bases at J; junction bases unmatched: 5. Per germline, CDR1 SGHDN and CDR2 FVKESK. The CDR3 spells CASSQRTSGSGETQYF. DNA for the CDR3: TGTGCCAGCAGCCAGAGGACTAGCGGGAGTGGAGAGACCCAGTACTTC. Looking up the rest from reference TRBV14 and TRBJ2-5 gives the full variable domain: EAGVTQFPSHSVIEKGQTVTLRCDPISGHDNLYWYRRVMGKEIKFLLHFVKESKQDESGMPNNRFLAERTGGTYSTLKVQPAELEDSGVYFCASSQRTSGSGETQYFGPGTRLLVL.

V gene TRBV7-9 combines with J gene TRBJ2-7; 9 bases are shared with TRBD1. In germline, CDR1 is SEHNR, CDR2 FQNEAQ (reference sequence). The V segment lost 6 bases and the J segment 2 bases; nucleotides outside the gene matches: 5. This CDR3 contains 14 residues. The CDR3 DNA is TGTGCCAGCAGTTCCTGGACAGGGGCCTACGAGCAGTACTTC. It translates to CASSSWTGAYEQYF.

The chain combines TRBV6-1 with TRBJ1-1; D is ambiguous. This CDR3 is 13 amino acids long. Germline V gene data show CDR1 as MNHNS and CDR2 as SASEGT. Trimming removed 3 bases at V and 3 bases at J, with 8 bases between. CDR3 protein: CASSDFGDTEAFF. CDR3 bases: TGTGCCAGCAGTGACTTCGGGGACACTGAAGCTTTCTTT.

In regard to this clone: This sample includes further DNA sequences coding for the same CDR3. The J gene is TRBJ2-7, the V gene TRBV2, with D uncertain. CDR3 length equals 12 residues. V dropped 6 bases and J dropped 4 bases, with 10 bases sitting between them. From germline, CDR1 is SNHLY and CDR2 FYNNEI. CDR3 sequence reads: CASRGLAYEQYF. CDR3 nucleotides: TGTGCCAGCAGGGGCCTCGCATACGAGCAGTACTTC.